What follows describes a single T cell receptor (beta chain). Germline CDR1 and CDR2: DFQATT and SNEGSKA (reference sequence). The CDR3 loop spans 15 amino acids. Between the trimmed V and J ends, which lost 3 bases and 4 bases, there was a span of 16 bases. This record belongs to a study of blood T cell repertoires in COVID-19. Clones were sequenced by immunoSEQ multiplex PCR, and TCRdb holds only the in-frame ones, with some missing. Among 280,000 or so clones listed, 85% were seen once. This sequence originates from a woman between 45 and 65 years old who had recovered from COVID-19. The chain joins TRBV20-1 to TRBJ2-1; maybe TRBD1 (7 bases). Sequencing was performed on PBMCs or T cells enriched from blood (not recorded which). The CDR3 spells CSASARGDLYNEQFF. The CDR3 bases are TGCAGTGCTAGTGCCAGGGGGGATCTATACAATGAGCAGTTCTTC.